The sequence of this TCR beta chain was determined in a study of T cell responses to AZD1222 COVID-19 vaccine (dated by TCRdb to 2020 to 2022). With regard to the full study: AZD1222 recipients given second doses at about 4 weeks or at about 12 weeks were pooled, since spike-specific TCR depth and breadth were not found to differ between the two schedules. TCR sequencing was performed for more than 230 trial participants, of whom roughly 200 were given two doses of AZD1222 and approximately 25 were given two doses of MenACWY control vaccine. Trial participants were enrolled into age subgroups of 18-55, 56-69 and 70-plus years, which contained roughly 150, 30 and 60 TCR-sequenced participants, respectively.

Trimming leaves V shorter by 0 bases and J shorter by 2 bases, with the junction holding 5 bases beyond the gene matches. The CDR3 starts with the cysteine, ends with the phenylalanine, and has 17 residues. Of the read, only the CDR3 DNA is kept; its 51 bases are in frame from base 1. Sequences SGHTA (CDR1) and FQGNSA (CDR2) are obtained from the germline V gene. On this clone itself: There is no known antigen for this receptor. Base qualities are not provided; no much larger clone lies one nucleotide away.

The time point label on this specimen signifies: baseline before first vaccination. Samples from vaccinated people were obtained from the UK trials COV001 and COV002, which included a single-blind randomized controlled phase 2/3 trial of AZD1222 (ChAdOx1 nCoV-19) in healthy adults. For TCRbeta chain sequencing, PBMC samples from trial participants were taken at day 0 and at day 28 after the second dose. The CDR3 regions of human TCRbeta chains were analyzed by immunosequencing. The study's own analysis went as follows. TCRs in the repertoires were compared against a reference library of SARS-CoV-2-specific TCRs that had been generated with the MIRA antigen-specificity platform. Breadth meant the fraction of unique TCRs that were SARS-CoV-2-associated, whereas depth meant the fraction of total T cells that were SARS-CoV-2-associated. Using the MIRA data, every spike-specific TCR was mapped to the spike region that the TCR reacted to and assigned to either a CD4 or a CD8 class. Log10-transformed breadth and depth values were compared by one-way ANOVA with Sidak's multiple comparisons tests. TCRdb obtained this table from immuneACCESS and retained in-frame rearrangements with V and J assigned. These tables miss some clones; where compared with another copy, unresolved V genes account for less than half of the shortfall, and the remainder is unexplained. V and J calls and clone size are as listed in that table; D and trimming were resolved from the DNA. The sample yields 95,000 to 110,000 clones; 88% were counted once. The ten largest clones capture less than 9.5% of the sample.

The paper as a whole reports these results and caveats: Reportedly, close to half of the unique spike-specific TCRs recognized epitopes lying outside the regions that are mutated in the B.1.351 and B.1.1.7 variants. Conclusions about previously exposed vaccinees are limited because only five to seven AZD1222 recipients were SARS-CoV-2 seropositive at baseline. Because no samples from the day 14 peak response were available, repertoires could be characterized only after the peak T cell response. Most participants were white British and females outnumbered males, and the authors suggested that clonal diversity may have been underestimated. In the small 56-69-year group, the increase in depth fell short of significance, most likely because of low power. Spike-specific TCR breadth and depth rose significantly after two AZD1222 doses compared with day 0 and with MenACWY recipients. The vaccine-associated CD4 TCRs covered the entire spike protein, and the dominant responses fell in regions 160-218 and 743-854.

Rearrangement joined TRBV7-2 to TRBJ2-3; TRBD2 agrees with 10 junctional bases. Sequencing used peripheral blood, obtained on day 0 of AZD1222 vaccination. The source is an adult in good health. The sequenced DNA: TGTGCCAGCAGCTTAGCTGTACTAGCGGGATCCACAGATACGCAGTATTTT. This yields the protein CASSLAVLAGSTDTQYF.